This T cell receptor beta chain is drawn from a study of blood T cell repertoires in COVID-19. About the research overall: From the United States, Italy and Spain came samples of acute and convalescent COVID-19.

Using immunoSEQ multiplex PCR, the repertoire was profiled, and TCRdb retains in-frame clones only, with some absent. The table shows roughly 110,000 clones, with around 89% occurring only once. CDR3 length: 13 residues. Per germline, CDR1 SGHNT and CDR2 YENEEA. V shed 4 bases and J shed 3 bases, with 8 bases lying between them. The receptor was derived from a human donor with acute or convalescent COVID-19. The donor label of this sample is uncertain. The sequencing sample was made of peripheral blood. The chain links TRBV11-3 to TRBJ2-3; D call uncertain. This CDR3 reads CASSYSVTDTQYF. As DNA, the CDR3 is TGTGCCAGCAGCTACTCCGTAACAGATACGCAGTATTTT.